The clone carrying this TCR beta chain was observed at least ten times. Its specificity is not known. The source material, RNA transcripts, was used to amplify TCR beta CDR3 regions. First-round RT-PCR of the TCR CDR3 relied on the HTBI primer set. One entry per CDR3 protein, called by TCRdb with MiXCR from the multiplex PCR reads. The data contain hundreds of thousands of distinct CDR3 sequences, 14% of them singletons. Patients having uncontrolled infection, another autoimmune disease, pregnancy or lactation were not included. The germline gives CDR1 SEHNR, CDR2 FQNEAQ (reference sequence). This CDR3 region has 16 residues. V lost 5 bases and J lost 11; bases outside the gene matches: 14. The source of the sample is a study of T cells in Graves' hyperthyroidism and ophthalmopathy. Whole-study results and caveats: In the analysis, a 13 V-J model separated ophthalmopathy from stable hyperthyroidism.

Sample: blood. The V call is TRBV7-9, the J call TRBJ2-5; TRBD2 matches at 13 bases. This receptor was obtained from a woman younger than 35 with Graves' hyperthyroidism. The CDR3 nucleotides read TGTGCCAGCAGCCTAAATACTGGACTAGCGGGAGCGGGACAGTACTTC. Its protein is CASSLNTGLAGAGQYF.